The 27 T cell receptor beta chains reported below all come from one sample, sequenced in a study of OX40 agonist ivuxolimab in advanced cancers. Assay used: immunoSEQ multiplex PCR; TCRdb lists only in-frame clones, some missing. Here the sample spans roughly 70,000 clones, 85% being singletons. This specimen was CD4+ or CD8+ T cells sorted from blood, taken in a trial of the OX40 agonist ivuxolimab. These receptors originate from an adult with an advanced solid tumor such as melanoma, head and neck, liver or kidney cancer.

The chain uses TRBV5-1 and TRBJ1-1; 10 nucleotides match TRBD1. The V gene end was trimmed by 3 bases and the J gene end by 5 bases; junction bases not matched to a gene: 7. CDR3 length: 15 residues. CDR1 and CDR2 from the germline V gene are SGHRS and YFSETQ. The CDR3 sequence is CASSSTGTGVTEAFF. CDR3 sequence (DNA): TGCGCCAGCAGCTCGACCGGGACAGGGGTGACTGAAGCTTTCTTT.

This rearrangement joins TRBV9 to TRBJ1-1; 7 bases fit TRBD1. Losses at the gene ends were 0 bases for V and 4 bases for J; bases not matched to a gene: 9. This CDR3 has 16 amino acids. Germline loops: CDR1 SGDLS, CDR2 YYNGEE. This CDR3 reads CASSVVAGQGGTEAFF. In nucleotides, the CDR3 is TGTGCCAGCAGCGTAGTGGCAGGTCAGGGGGGCACTGAAGCTTTCTTT.

The V call is TRBV7-9, the J call TRBJ1-1; 9 nucleotides line up with TRBD1. Germline values: CDR1 SEHNR, CDR2 FQNEAQ (reference sequence). The CDR3 has 17 residues. V lost 4 bases, J lost 11 bases, and 20 bases stayed unmatched. The CDR3 sequence is CASSSTLGGQGGPEAFF. CDR3 sequence (DNA): TGTGCCAGCAGCTCGACGTTGGGGGGACAGGGTGGACCGGAGGCTTTCTTT.

CDR3 DNA: TGTGCCAGCAGTTCAACCTCATTGAACACTGAAGCTTTCTTT. Its protein product is CASSSTSLNTEAFF. The chain carries TRBV28 and TRBJ1-1; no clear D gene. V was cut by 4 bases and J by 0 bases, with 9 bases left in between. CDR3 length equals 14 residues. Germline CDR1 reads MDHEN; CDR2 reads SYDVKM.

The chain couples TRBV28 to TRBJ2-7; no definite D call. The length of the CDR3 is 14 residues. Per germline, CDR1 MDHEN and CDR2 SYDVKM. Deletions cut 5 bases from V and 4 bases from J, with 15 bases between. Here the CDR3 reads CASSPTGGKYEQYF. The CDR3 nucleotides are TGTGCCAGCAGTCCTACCGGTGGGAAGTACGAGCAGTACTTC.

The V gene is TRBV6-6, the J gene TRBJ1-5; TRBD1 aligns across 7 bases. After removal of 4 bases from V and 3 bases from J, the junction contained 3 bases not matched to a gene. Looked up from germline, CDR1 is MNHNY and CDR2 is SVGAGI (reference sequence). This CDR3 comprises 14 residues. Here the CDR3 DNA reads TGTGCCAGCAGTTCGGGACAGTTCAATCAGCCCCAGCATTTT. Translating gives CASSSGQFNQPQHF.

The V and J genes are TRBV28 and TRBJ1-5; D unclear. Germline CDR1 MDHEN, CDR2 SYDVKM. The CDR3 is 12 residues long. The germline V and J ends were trimmed by 6 bases and 1 base, with 4 bases remaining between them. CDR3 sequence (DNA): TGTGCCAGCAGGAGGAGCAATCAGCCCCAGCATTTT. It is translated as CASRRSNQPQHF. Full variable domain (missing parts from reference TRBV28 and TRBJ1-5): DVKVTQSSRYLVKRTGEKVFLECVQDMDHENMFWYRQDPGLGLRLIYFSYDVKMKEKGDIPEGYSVSREKKERFSLILESASTNQTSMYLCASRRSNQPQHFGDGTRLSIL.

The chain couples TRBV11-1 to TRBJ2-7, with 14 bases that match TRBD2. The V gene's germline CDR1 is SGHAT and CDR2 FQDESV (reference sequence). CDR3 length: 17 residues. J lost 3 bases, V lost 5 bases, and 9 bases had no gene match. CDR3 sequence reads: CASSRRGLAGVYYEQYF. As DNA, the CDR3 is TGTGCCAGCAGCCGCAGGGGACTAGCGGGGGTGTACTACGAGCAGTACTTC.

This chain uses TRBV18 with TRBJ2-5; D is perhaps TRBD2 (6 bases). Germline V CDR1 and CDR2: KGHSH, LQKENI. V lost 3 bases to trimming and J lost 11 bases, with 19 bases between them. The CDR3 totals 14 residues. The CDR3 sequence: CASSPLGLGLEQYF. The DNA of the CDR3 is TGTGCCAGCTCACCGTTGGGACTGGGCTTGGAGCAGTACTTC.

The rearrangement joins TRBV11-2 to TRBJ1-1; D is unresolved. The CDR3 runs to 12 residues. Germline values: CDR1 SGHAT, CDR2 FQNNGV. V was shortened by 1 base and J by 11 bases, with 11 bases between the two germline ends. In nucleotides, the CDR3 is TGTGCCAGCAGCTTAGTTAGCTACGGGGCTTTCTTT. This sequence encodes CASSLVSYGAFF.

The rearrangement links TRBV7-9 to TRBJ1-2; possible D gene TRBD1, 5 bases. CDR1 SEHNR and CDR2 FQNEAQ come from the germline V gene (reference sequence). The CDR3 covers 15 residues. V was cut by 2 bases and J by 4 bases, with 14 bases left in between. The CDR3 DNA reads TGTGCCAGCAGCTTACAGGGCCGAGGGGCCTATGGCTACACCTTC. Its protein product is CASSLQGRGAYGYTF.

The J gene is TRBJ2-7, the V gene TRBV4-2; no clear D gene. V was cut by 4 bases and J by 0 bases, with 16 bases left in between. The CDR3 contains 16 residues. Germline CDR1 and CDR2: LGHNA and YNFKEQ. The CDR3 DNA reads as TGTGCCAGCAGCCTTCGTGTGGGCAGGAGCTCCTACGAGCAGTACTTC. It translates to CASSLRVGRSSYEQYF.

The J gene is TRBJ2-1, the V gene TRBV4-2; 8 bases fit TRBD2. The V gene's germline CDR1 is LGHNA and CDR2 YNFKEQ. V lost 4 bases to trimming and J lost 7 bases; unmatched junction nucleotides: 6. The CDR3 spans 14 residues. CDR3 sequence: CASSLGGARNEQFF. CDR3 DNA: TGTGCCAGCAGCCTCGGGGGGGCCAGGAATGAGCAGTTCTTC.

This chain links TRBV7-9 with TRBJ1-5; D is perhaps TRBD1 (5 bases). The CDR3 spans 15 residues. Looked up from germline, CDR1 is SEHNR and CDR2 is FQNEAQ (reference sequence). Trimming cost V 6 bases and J 2 bases, with 14 bases left between them. The CDR3 coding sequence is TGTGCCAGCAGTTCCACGGGGGATCGCAATCAGCCCCAGCATTTT. This sequence encodes CASSSTGDRNQPQHF.

The rearrangement joins TRBV18 to TRBJ2-2; 8 nucleotides line up with TRBD1. This CDR3 contains 15 residues. Per germline, CDR1 KGHSH and CDR2 LQKENI. The V and J ends lost 3 bases and 2 bases, in that order; junction bases with no gene match: 2. The CDR3 DNA reads as TGTGCCAGCTCACCTGGACAGGGAAACACCGGGGAGCTGTTTTTT. Translated, it gives CASSPGQGNTGELFF.

This chain links TRBV7-6 with TRBJ2-2; 9 nucleotides agree with TRBD2. Trimming removed 1 base from V and 2 bases from J; junction bases left unmatched: 5. Germline V gene lookup returns CDR1 SGHVS and CDR2 FNYEAQ. The CDR3 runs 17 residues. CDR3 DNA: TGTGCCAGCAGCTTAGTAGCGGGGGCATTTAACACCGGGGAGCTGTTTTTT. The encoded protein is CASSLVAGAFNTGELFF.

The chain uses TRBV29-1 and TRBJ2-1; 10 positions agree with TRBD2. The CDR3 has 15 amino acids. Per germline, CDR1 SQVTM and CDR2 ANQGSEA. CDR3 amino acids: CSGSAGGLLFNEQFF. The DNA of the CDR3 is TGCAGTGGCTCAGCGGGAGGGCTTTTGTTTAATGAGCAGTTCTTC.

V usage is TRBV6-5 and J usage is TRBJ2-2, with D uncertain. Trimming stripped 11 bases from V and 0 bases from J, with 10 bases between. Germline loops: CDR1 MNHEY, CDR2 SVGAGI. The length of the CDR3 is 13 residues. The CDR3 region has the DNA TGTGCCGTCTCGGACCCGAACACCGGGGAGCTGTTTTTT. As protein: CAVSDPNTGELFF.

V is TRBV6-4 and J is TRBJ2-3; D might be TRBD1 (7 bases). Germline loops: CDR1 MRHNA, CDR2 SNTAGT. Trimming took off 2 bases at V and 1 base at J, with 10 bases between the two ends. This CDR3 contains 15 residues. The CDR3 region has the DNA TGTGCCAGCAGTGACGGGGGGACAGGCACAGATACGCAGTATTTT. Translation: CASSDGGTGTDTQYF.

In this sample, this clone turned up once. This rearrangement joins TRBV18 to TRBJ1-1; D perhaps matches TRBD1 (6 bases). The CDR3 covers 12 residues. Trimming removed 5 bases from V and 3 bases from J, with 7 bases in between. CDR1 and CDR2 from the germline V gene are KGHSH and LQKENI. The CDR3 is CASSTGYTEAFF. The CDR3 coding sequence is TGTGCCAGCTCAACAGGGTACACTGAAGCTTTCTTT.

V is TRBV5-8 and J is TRBJ1-2; 7 nucleotides line up with TRBD1. The CDR3 runs 14 residues. The V gene end was trimmed by 4 bases and the J gene end by 4 bases; junction bases not matched to a gene: 7. Germline CDR1 is SGHTS and CDR2 is YDEGEE. The CDR3 spells CASSQGTASYGYTF. As DNA, the CDR3 is TGTGCCAGCAGCCAAGGGACAGCAAGCTATGGCTACACCTTC.

The chain couples TRBV7-8 to TRBJ1-1, with D hard to call. The germline V gene has CDR1 SGHVS and CDR2 FQNEAQ. With 2 bases removed from V and 8 bases from J, the gap between germline ends came to 12 bases. CDR3 length equals 13 residues. CDR3 sequence (DNA): TGTGCCAGCAGCTTATTAGGTTTGCGAGAAGCTTTCTTT. Translation: CASSLLGLREAFF.

This rearrangement joins TRBV11-3 to TRBJ1-1; possibly TRBD1 for D (5 bases). The V end lost 2 bases, the J end lost 3 bases, and 10 bases lay between the germline ends. The CDR3 is 14 residues long. Germline lookup yields CDR1 SGHNT and CDR2 YENEEA. This CDR3 is CASSLWGGDTEAFF. DNA of the CDR3: TGTGCCAGCAGCTTATGGGGGGGTGACACTGAAGCTTTCTTT.

The CDR3 sequence is CASSSWTGVGLSYGYTF. The CDR3 region has the DNA TGTGCCAGCAGTTCTTGGACAGGGGTGGGACTCAGTTATGGCTACACCTTC. V usage is TRBV28 and J usage is TRBJ1-2; 9 positions agree with TRBD1. This CDR3 is built from 17 residues. Germline CDR1 reads MDHEN; CDR2 reads SYDVKM. V gave up 4 bases and J gave up 5 bases; unmatched junction bases: 14.

The chain joins TRBV5-1 to TRBJ2-2, with D possibly matching TRBD2 (5 bases). CDR1 is SGHRS and CDR2 is YFSETQ in the germline V gene. V was shortened by 2 bases and J by 0 bases, with 8 bases between the two germline ends. CDR3 length equals 15 residues. The CDR3 is CASSLTGTNTGELFF. The CDR3 nucleotides are TGCGCCAGCAGCTTAACCGGGACGAACACCGGGGAGCTGTTTTTT.

This clone came up a few times. This sequence joins TRBV29-1 and TRBJ2-5; 10 bases are a match to TRBD2. The V gene end was trimmed by 7 bases and the J gene end by 5 bases; junction bases not matched to a gene: 13. Germline CDR1 SQVTM, CDR2 ANQGSEA. The CDR3 covers 15 residues. CDR3 amino acids: CSAPRTSGRWETQYF. As DNA, the CDR3 is TGCAGCGCCCCCCGGACTAGCGGACGCTGGGAGACCCAGTACTTC.

The V gene is TRBV11-2, the J gene TRBJ1-3; no clear D gene. Germline V gene data show CDR1 as SGHAT and CDR2 as FQNNGV. Trimming left V 2 bases short and J 0 bases short, with 5 bases between. The CDR3 sequence is 14 residues long. CDR3: CASSLSDSGNTIYF. DNA of the CDR3: TGTGCCAGCAGCTTATCCGACTCTGGAAACACCATATATTTT.